The 21 T cell receptor beta chains listed next were all sequenced from one sample in a study of blood T cell repertoires in COVID-19. TCRdb's table, derived via immunoSEQ multiplex PCR, lists solely in-frame clones and lacks some. The data hold 200,000 to 300,000 clones, with approximately 81% observed a single time. The sample comprised peripheral blood. The receptor set was obtained from a man aged 55 to 70 with acute or convalescent COVID-19.

The V call is TRBV7-9, the J call TRBJ2-2; possibly TRBD2 for D (6 bases). The V and J ends lost 5 bases and 4 bases respectively, with 14 bases between them. Germline V gives CDR1 SEHNR, CDR2 FQNEAQ (reference sequence). The CDR3 length is 15 residues. CDR3 residues: CASSPGLERTGELFF. In DNA, the CDR3 is TGTGCCAGCAGCCCGGGACTCGAACGCACCGGGGAGCTGTTTTTT.

The chain is built from TRBV10-3 and TRBJ1-2; no clear D. Trimming shortened V by 7 bases and J by 8 bases, and 20 bases separated the two germline ends. The CDR3 has 14 amino acids. Looked up from germline, CDR1 is ENHRY and CDR2 is SYGVKD. CDR3 DNA sequence: TGTGCCATCACCAGGAACCGAAAGGCGGGAGGCTACACCTTC. Translating gives CAITRNRKAGGYTF.

The rearrangement joins TRBV7-6 to TRBJ2-3; D not resolved. Germline V gene lookup returns CDR1 SGHVS and CDR2 FNYEAQ. The CDR3 totals 15 residues. Trimming took off 1 base at V and 5 bases at J, with 13 bases between the two ends. CDR3 amino acids: CASSLGLGSGDTQYF. CDR3 bases: TGTGCCAGCAGCTTAGGTCTGGGCTCCGGAGATACGCAGTATTTT.

CDR3 sequence: CASSFSVNTEAFF. For the CDR3, the DNA is TGTGCCAGCAGCTTCTCAGTGAACACTGAAGCTTTCTTT. The chain employs TRBV7-9 and TRBJ1-1; no clear D. Germline lookup yields CDR1 SEHNR and CDR2 FQNEAQ (reference sequence). The CDR3 spans 13 residues. Between the trimmed V and J ends, which lost 3 bases and 0 bases, there was a span of 5 bases. Full variable domain (missing parts from reference TRBV7-9 and TRBJ1-1): DTGVSQNPRHKITKRGQNVTFRCDPISEHNRLYWYRQTLGQGPEFLTYFQNEAQLEKSRLLSDRFSAERPKGSFSTLEIQRTEQGDSAMYLCASSFSVNTEAFFGQGTRLTVV.

The chain couples TRBV18 to TRBJ1-2; a possible D gene is TRBD1 (6 bases). Germline V gives CDR1 KGHSH, CDR2 LQKENI. The CDR3 has 15 residues. The V gene lost 3 bases and the J gene lost 2 bases, with 13 bases spanning the gap. CDR3 protein: CASSPGASGNYGYTF. As DNA, the CDR3 is TGTGCCAGCTCACCGGGGGCGTCAGGAAACTATGGCTACACCTTC. Full variable domain (rest looked up from reference TRBV18 and TRBJ1-2): NAGVMQNPRHLVRRRGQEARLRCSPMKGHSHVYWYRQLPEEGLKFMVYLQKENIIDESGMPKERFSAEFPKEGPSILRIQQVVRGDSAAYFCASSPGASGNYGYTFGSGTRLTVV.

The CDR3 reads CSAPGGYTQYF. CDR3 coding DNA: TGCAGTGCCCCCGGCGGATATACGCAGTATTTT. The rearrangement links TRBV20-1 to TRBJ2-3; no clear D. The CDR3 contains 11 residues. Per the germline V gene, CDR1 is DFQATT and CDR2 is SNEGSKA (reference sequence). V lost 6 bases to trimming and J lost 7 bases, with 11 bases between them.

V usage is TRBV27 and J usage is TRBJ1-1; no clear D. Germline CDR1 is MNHEY and CDR2 is SMNVEV (reference sequence). Deletions cut 3 bases from V and 3 bases from J, with 14 bases between. This CDR3 region has 15 residues. CDR3 in DNA: TGTGCCAGCAGTTTCAAGGCAGGAAGTTACACTGAAGCTTTCTTT. The encoded protein is CASSFKAGSYTEAFF.

This chain connects TRBV2 to TRBJ1-2; 9 nucleotides match TRBD1. Germline V gene lookup returns CDR1 SNHLY and CDR2 FYNNEI. This CDR3 has 15 amino acids. After removal of 4 bases from V and 8 bases from J, the junction contained 11 bases not matched to a gene. Here the CDR3 reads CASSATPDRGDGYTF. The CDR3 nucleotides read TGTGCCAGCAGTGCCACTCCGGACAGGGGAGACGGCTACACCTTC.

This clone showed up just once. At the DNA level, this CDR3 is encoded by other sequences in the same sample as well. CDR3 nucleotide sequence: TGTGCCAGCAGCCCCCCGGCCGGGGAGCTGTTTTTT. Its translation is CASSPPAGELFF. The J gene is TRBJ2-2, the V gene TRBV9; D gene unclear. This CDR3 is 12 amino acids long. In germline, CDR1 is SGDLS, CDR2 YYNGEE. V was pared by 4 bases and J by 6 bases, with 7 bases between.

The chain carries TRBV5-1 and TRBJ1-3; D perhaps matches TRBD1 (5 bases). CDR3 length: 18 residues. Trimming pared 1 base from V and 0 bases from J, leaving 17 bases between. Germline V lookup: CDR1 SGHRS, CDR2 YFSETQ. CDR3 nucleotides: TGCGCCAGCAGCTTGCAACTGGGGGGTACCCGCTCTGGAAACACCATATATTTT. This translates into CASSLQLGGTRSGNTIYF.

The chain recombines TRBV25-1 with TRBJ1-1; D remains ambiguous. CDR3 length: 11 amino acids. CDR1 and CDR2 from the germline V gene are MGHDK and SYGVNS. The V gene lost 2 bases and the J gene lost 7 bases, with 5 bases spanning the gap. CDR3 sequence reads: CASSEGSEAFF. The CDR3 DNA reads TGTGCCAGCAGTGAAGGCAGTGAAGCTTTCTTT.

The chain is built from TRBV7-9 and TRBJ2-3; 16 nucleotides line up with TRBD2. CDR1 is SEHNR and CDR2 is FQNEAQ in the germline V gene (reference sequence). This CDR3 contains 18 residues. Trimming took 8 bases from V and 0 from J; bases not matched to a gene: 8. CDR3 coding DNA: TGTGCCAGCGCACCGGGACTAGCGGGGGGGTTCAGCACAGATACGCAGTATTTT. It yields the protein CASAPGLAGGFSTDTQYF.

This clone showed up just once. This sequence joins TRBV4-2 and TRBJ2-1; D uncertain. Trimming stripped 0 bases from V and 5 bases from J, with 8 bases between. Per germline, CDR1 LGHNA and CDR2 YNFKEQ. The CDR3 totals 14 residues. CDR3 in amino acids: CASSQDGLHNEQFF. The CDR3 nucleotides are TGTGCCAGCAGCCAAGATGGCCTTCACAATGAGCAGTTCTTC.

This clone was seen just once. In DNA form, the CDR3 reads TGTGCCAGCAGCTTAGGAGGGGGGAGGGTATACAATGAGCAGTTCTTC. Translation gives CASSLGGGRVYNEQFF. The rearrangement joins TRBV11-2 to TRBJ2-1; a possible D gene is TRBD2 (7 bases). The V and J ends lost 1 base and 4 bases respectively, with 14 bases between them. From germline, CDR1 is SGHAT and CDR2 FQNNGV. The length of the CDR3 is 16 residues.

This clone appeared once. The rearrangement links TRBV19 to TRBJ1-2; D is undetermined. Germline assignment: CDR1 LNHDA and CDR2 SQIVND (reference sequence). The CDR3 extends over 13 amino acids. Between the trimmed V and J ends, which lost 6 bases and 6 bases, there was a span of 14 bases. DNA for the CDR3: TGTGCCAGTAGCAGGACCCCGAGGGATGGCTACACCTTC. It specifies CASSRTPRDGYTF.

This chain connects TRBV15 to TRBJ2-1; 8 nucleotides match TRBD1. The CDR3 totals 14 residues. CDR1 and CDR2 (germline): LNHNV, YYDKDF (reference sequence). The junction had 5 bases not matched to a gene; V was cut back by 5 bases and J by 5 bases. The CDR3: CATSRTGNDNEQFF. The CDR3, as DNA: TGTGCCACCAGCCGGACAGGGAACGACAATGAGCAGTTCTTC.

The rearrangement joins TRBV19 to TRBJ2-1, with TRBD2 identical over 7 bases. V was pared by 4 bases and J by 4 bases, with 10 bases of the junction left unmatched. The CDR3 extends over 16 amino acids. Germline V CDR1 and CDR2: LNHDA, SQIVND (reference sequence). The CDR3 DNA is TGTGCCAGTAGTACTCGGAGGACTAGATCTTACAATGAGCAGTTCTTC. It specifies CASSTRRTRSYNEQFF.

The chain joins TRBV28 to TRBJ2-5, with 8 bases that match TRBD1. V trimming: 4 bases; J trimming: 4 bases; junction bases outside the gene matches: 5. The CDR3 has 14 residues. Germline CDR1 is MDHEN and CDR2 is SYDVKM. The CDR3 DNA reads as TGTGCCAGCAGTTGGGCAGGGGGCAGAGAGACCCAGTACTTC. As protein: CASSWAGGRETQYF.

This rearrangement joins TRBV5-6 to TRBJ2-5, with 9 bases identical to TRBD1. V lost 4 bases to trimming and J lost 4 bases; unmatched junction nucleotides: 8. This CDR3 has 15 residues. Germline CDR1 SGHDT, CDR2 YYEEEE. CDR3: CASSPGDRAGETQYF. The CDR3 DNA is TGTGCCAGCAGCCCGGGGGACAGGGCGGGAGAGACCCAGTACTTC.

The chain combines TRBV19 with TRBJ1-2; tentatively, D is TRBD1 (5 bases). With 10 bases removed from V and 4 bases from J, the gap between germline ends came to 25 bases. Germline CDR1 reads LNHDA; CDR2 reads SQIVND (reference sequence). CDR3 length equals 16 residues. CDR3 region: CATAGDYTKPIYGYTF. The CDR3 nucleotides read TGTGCCACGGCGGGGGACTACACAAAACCAATCTATGGCTACACCTTC.

The chain recombines TRBV3-1 (or the pseudogene TRBV3-2) with TRBJ2-1; 10 bases align to TRBD2. V lost 0 bases and J lost 4; bases outside the gene matches: 6. Germline CDR1 is LGHDT and CDR2 is YNNKEL (reference sequence). This CDR3 spans 17 amino acids. The CDR3, as DNA: TGTGCCAGCAGCCAAGATACCAGCGGGGGGGGGTACAATGAGCAGTTCTTC. Encoded protein: CASSQDTSGGGYNEQFF.